The rows below give T cell receptor beta chains drawn from one sample of a study of CD8 T cells in ankylosing spondylitis. TCRdb processed the 5' RACE reads anew with MiXCR; each CDR3 protein has one entry. The table has more than 250,000 distinct CDR3 sequences, roughly 8% seen once; the top ten hold roughly 14%. The sequenced sample consisted of blood, either unsorted or a sorted T cell fraction (not recorded which). These receptors were collected from a male donor with ankylosing spondylitis. The CDR3 runs from the conserved cysteine through the conserved F or W. A D gene is named only where the DNA matches it firmly. Size is omitted from some rows. Given values are once, few, many or a class for expanded clones.

J: TRBJ2-3; V: TRBV5-1; D: TRBD2; size: many; DNA: TGCGCCAGCACCACCAGAGCGGGACCCACAGATACGCAGTATTTT; CDR3: CASTTRAGPTDTQYF
J: TRBJ1-6; V: TRBV20-1; D: TRBD1; size: many; DNA: TGCAGTGCTAGAGGGGACAGGGGGCGGAGTAATTCACCCCTCCACTTT; CDR3: CSARGDRGRSNSPLHF
J: TRBJ1-5; V: TRBV28; D: -; size: few; DNA: TGTGCCAGCAGTTTCAGAGAACTTAGCAATCAGCCCCAGCATTTT; CDR3: CASSFRELSNQPQHF
J: TRBJ2-1; V: TRBV29-1; D: -; size: few; DNA: TGCAGCGTGGAAGGGACCATTAACTCCTACAATGAGCAGTTCTTC; CDR3: CSVEGTINSYNEQFF
J: TRBJ1-3; V: TRBV14; D: -; size: many; DNA: TGTGCCAGCAGCCACTCCGGGGCTGGAAACACCATATATTTT; CDR3: CASSHSGAGNTIYF
J: TRBJ1-1; V: TRBV9; D: -; size: -; DNA: TGTGCCAGCAGCGCGGCTGGGGGGAACACTGAAGCTTTCTTT; CDR3: CASSAAGGNTEAFF
J: TRBJ1-1; V: TRBV2; D: -; size: -; DNA: TGTGCCAGCAGTGAAGCGCGGGGGAACACTGAAGCTTTCTTT; CDR3: CASSEARGNTEAFF
J: TRBJ2-1; V: TRBV20-1; D: -; size: few; DNA: TGCAGTTCCCTAATCCTCTCCTACAATGAGCAGTTCTTC; CDR3: CSSLILSYNEQFF
J: TRBJ2-1; V: TRBV6-5; D: TRBD2; size: once; DNA: TGTGCCAGCAGTTACTATAGGGAGGGAGGTGAGCAGTTCTTC; CDR3: CASSYYREGGEQFF
J: TRBJ2-7; V: TRBV20-1; D: TRBD1; size: few; DNA: TGCAGTGTCGCCTCGGGACAGGGCTACGAGCAGTACTTC; CDR3: CSVASGQGYEQYF
J: TRBJ2-1; V: TRBV4-1; D: TRBD2; size: few; DNA: TGCGCCAGCAGCCAAGTGGCTAGCGGGAGCGATGAGCAGTTCTTC; CDR3: CASSQVASGSDEQFF
J: TRBJ1-2; V: TRBV29-1; D: TRBD1; size: few; DNA: TGCAGCGTTGACTCGGGACAGGACTATGGCTACACCTTC; CDR3: CSVDSGQDYGYTF
J: TRBJ2-2; V: TRBV5-1; D: TRBD1; size: -; DNA: TGCGCCAGCAGCCTCCTCGGACAGGACGGAGCCGGGGAGCTGTTTTTT; CDR3: CASSLLGQDGAGELFF
J: TRBJ2-2; V: TRBV12-3/TRBV12-4; D: TRBD1; size: few; DNA: TGTGCCAGCAGTTGGGACAGTTACACCGGGGAGCTGTTTTTT; CDR3: CASSWDSYTGELFF
J: TRBJ2-1; V: TRBV24-1; D: -; size: -; DNA: TGTGCCACCAGTGCCTTAGGTACAGGGATCAATGAGCAGTTCTTC; CDR3: CATSALGTGINEQFF
J: TRBJ2-1; V: TRBV10-3; D: TRBD1; size: few; DNA: TGTGCCGCCCGGGACAGCAATGAGCAGTTCTTC; CDR3: CAARDSNEQFF
J: TRBJ2-1; V: TRBV29-1; D: -; size: many; DNA: TGCAGCGTTGGGACTCCCCTTGAAGGCCTCTACAATGAGCAGTTCTTC; CDR3: CSVGTPLEGLYNEQFF
J: TRBJ1-5; V: TRBV29-1; D: TRBD1; size: many; DNA: TGCAGCGTCTCACAGGGGGCTCGCAATCAGCCCCAGCATTTT; CDR3: CSVSQGARNQPQHF
J: TRBJ2-3; V: TRBV19; D: -; size: -; DNA: TGTGCCAGTAGTCCCGTGATGGGCACAGATACGCAGTATTTT; CDR3: CASSPVMGTDTQYF
J: TRBJ2-1; V: TRBV7-9; D: -; size: few; DNA: TGTGCCAGGGGAGACCTTTACAATGAGCAGTTCTTC; CDR3: CARGDLYNEQFF
J: TRBJ2-7; V: TRBV6-1; D: -; size: -; DNA: TGTGCCAGCAGCTGGGGGACAAGGGATTACGAGCAGTACTTC; CDR3: CASSWGTRDYEQYF
J: TRBJ2-2; V: TRBV7-3; D: TRBD1; size: -; DNA: TGTGCCAGCAGCTTACCCCCGGACAGGGCGGGCACCGGGGAGCTGTTTTTT; CDR3: CASSLPPDRAGTGELFF
J: TRBJ2-2; V: TRBV7-9; D: -; size: few; DNA: TGTGCCAGCAGACCACTAGGAGATACCGGGGAGCTGTTTTTT; CDR3: CASRPLGDTGELFF
J: TRBJ2-3; V: TRBV12-3/TRBV12-4; D: -; size: many; DNA: TGTGCCAGCAGTTACGAGCGAGGCACAGATACGCAGTATTTT; CDR3: CASSYERGTDTQYF
J: TRBJ1-3; V: TRBV6-5; D: TRBD1; size: -; DNA: TGTGCCAGCAGTTACGTGACAGGGGCCGGAAACACCATATATTTT; CDR3: CASSYVTGAGNTIYF
J: TRBJ2-1; V: TRBV21-1; D: -; size: -; DNA: TGTGCCAGTCAAGGAGAAGATTACAATGAGCAGTTCTTC; CDR3: CASQGEDYNEQFF
J: TRBJ2-1; V: TRBV10-3; D: -; size: -; DNA: TGTGCCATCAGTGAGTCCGGAGACTCCTACAATGAGCAGTTCTTC; CDR3: CAISESGDSYNEQFF
J: TRBJ2-1; V: TRBV30; D: -; size: -; DNA: TGTGCCTGGAGTGTACTTGGGGGTTTGGATGAGCAGTTCTTC; CDR3: CAWSVLGGLDEQFF
J: TRBJ1-3; V: TRBV30; D: -; size: many; DNA: TGTGCCTGGAGTGTTGGAAACACCATATATTTT; CDR3: CAWSVGNTIYF
J: TRBJ2-2; V: TRBV20-1; D: -; size: few; DNA: TGCAGTGCTAGGGGACCGACCGGGGAGCTGTTTTTT; CDR3: CSARGPTGELFF
J: TRBJ1-2; V: TRBV6-1; D: -; size: -; DNA: TGTGCCAGCACGACGAGTGGCCAGTATAATGGCTACACCTTC; CDR3: CASTTSGQYNGYTF
J: TRBJ2-5; V: TRBV29-1; D: TRBD1; size: many; DNA: TGCAGCGTTGAACGTTCGGGGACAGGGCTTGAGACCCAGTACTTC; CDR3: CSVERSGTGLETQYF
J: TRBJ2-7; V: TRBV20-1; D: TRBD2; size: -; DNA: TGCAGTGCCCTGACGGGACTAGCGGGTTACGAGCAGTACTTC; CDR3: CSALTGLAGYEQYF
J: TRBJ1-1; V: TRBV3-1; D: TRBD1; size: few; DNA: TGTGCCAGCAGCCAAGATTACCCCAGGGGGCGCGGGGACACTGAAGCTTTCTTT; CDR3: CASSQDYPRGRGDTEAFF
J: TRBJ2-2; V: TRBV5-1; D: TRBD2; size: many; DNA: TGCGCCAGCAGTGACGGGAGGTCGGGCACCGGGGAGCTGTTTTTT; CDR3: CASSDGRSGTGELFF